Presented here are 18 T cell receptor beta chains from one specimen sequenced in a study of blood T cells in healthy people across ages. It was with a sample-barcoded 5' primer and a J-beta primer mix that a second PCR of roughly 7 to 12 cycles was run. TCRdb redid the calling of the 5' RACE reads with MiXCR, one entry per CDR3 protein. This sample has about 1.5 million distinct CDR3 sequences, with roughly 43% found just once. Material: blood. These receptors were collected from a woman younger than 30 in good health.

CDR3 nucleotide sequence: TGCGCCAGCAGCCAAGGCACTAGCGGGGCTAGGGCGCAGTATTTT. It encodes CASSQGTSGARAQYF. The chain is built from TRBV4-3 and TRBJ2-3, with 10 bases fitting TRBD2. From germline, CDR1 is LGHNA and CDR2 YSLEER. The ends lost 1 base at V and 10 bases at J; junction bases unmatched: 8. This CDR3 spans 15 amino acids.

The CDR3 region is CASSQLRDTVLTF. In nucleotides, the CDR3 is TGTGCCAGCAGCCAATTACGGGACACCGTCCTGACTTTC. The chain combines TRBV7-2 with TRBJ2-6; TRBD1 might be the D (6 bases). The CDR3 extends over 13 amino acids. V dropped 5 bases and J dropped 12 bases, with 14 bases sitting between them. From germline, CDR1 is SGHTA and CDR2 FQGNSA.

CDR3 nucleotides: TGCAGCGCCGACAGGGGGTTAAGCGGCTCCTACAATGAGCAGTACTTC. Protein sequence: CSADRGLSGSYNEQYF. The J gene is TRBJ2-1, the V gene TRBV29-1, with TRBD1 identical over 9 bases. The tail of the sequence fits TRBJ2-7 better, so the J call may be wrong. CDR1 SQVTM and CDR2 ANQGSEA come from the germline V gene. The CDR3 length is 16 residues.

This clonotype was seen only a few times. The V gene is TRBV30, the J gene TRBJ1-5, with TRBD1 matching 7 bases. V dropped 3 bases and J dropped 4; count of bases not matched to a gene: 6. Germline V CDR1 and CDR2: GTSNPN, SVGIG (reference sequence). CDR3 length: 14 amino acids. The CDR3 region has the DNA TGTGCCTGGAGGGGGGGACAGCCTAATCAGCCCCAGCATTTT. Its protein product is CAWRGGQPNQPQHF.

The J gene is TRBJ1-2, the V gene TRBV7-9; TRBD1 might be the D (5 bases). The V and J ends lost 2 bases and 1 base respectively, with 14 bases between them. Germline-derived CDR1 and CDR2 are SEHNR and FQNEAQ (reference sequence). The CDR3 is 16 amino acids. The CDR3 DNA follows: TGTGCCAGCAGCTTAAGGGGACCCTCGATTAACTATGGCTACACCTTC. It encodes CASSLRGPSINYGYTF.

V gene TRBV27 combines with J gene TRBJ2-1; D is undetermined. V dropped 5 bases and J dropped 0 bases, with 17 bases sitting between them. Germline CDR1 reads MNHEY; CDR2 reads SMNVEV (reference sequence). This CDR3 is 17 amino acids long. CDR3 residues: CASSPRLARSSYNEQFF. DNA for the CDR3: TGTGCCAGCAGTCCCCGATTGGCCCGCAGCTCCTACAATGAGCAGTTCTTC.

The chain is built from TRBV7-9 and TRBJ2-3; 7 bases are a match to TRBD1. This CDR3 contains 16 residues. Germline CDR1 is SEHNR and CDR2 is FQNEAQ (reference sequence). Trimming removed 1 base from V and 4 bases from J; junction bases left unmatched: 8. CDR3 nucleotide sequence: TGTGCCAGCAGCTTAGACAGGGGCCTCCTCCCAGATACGCAGTATTTT. Translation gives CASSLDRGLLPDTQYF.

The chain recombines TRBV5-5 with TRBJ2-1; 7 bases agree with TRBD1. The germline gives CDR1 SGHKS, CDR2 YYEKEE (reference sequence). This CDR3 is built from 15 residues. Losses at the gene ends were 3 bases for V and 4 bases for J; bases not matched to a gene: 7. This CDR3 reads CASSSQGWAYNEQFF. The CDR3 nucleotides read TGTGCCAGCAGCTCACAGGGGTGGGCGTACAATGAGCAGTTCTTC.

This clonotype was seen a handful of times. This chain uses TRBV11-2 with TRBJ2-1; 15 nucleotides align to TRBD2. From germline, CDR1 is SGHAT and CDR2 FQNNGV. Germline trimming cut 5 bases from V and 4 bases from J; bases unmatched to any gene: 12. This CDR3 is 19 amino acids long. The chain's CDR3 is CASSTTGTSGGPWYNEQFF. In nucleotides, the CDR3 is TGTGCCAGCAGCACCACCGGGACTAGCGGGGGGCCGTGGTACAATGAGCAGTTCTTC.

This clonotype was seen at least ten times. The rearrangement links TRBV10-3 to TRBJ2-7; 12 bases are a match to TRBD2. Germline V gene sequence: CDR1 ENHRY, CDR2 SYGVKD. V lost 2 bases, J lost 2 bases, and 1 base stayed unmatched. This CDR3 spans 15 amino acids. This CDR3 reads CAISEGLAGPYEQYF. The CDR3, as DNA: TGTGCCATCAGTGAGGGACTAGCGGGGCCCTACGAGCAGTACTTC.

In the case of this clonotype: The junction and the germline gene differ at one end; a read error may be behind it. The genes are TRBV6-2 or TRBV6-3 and TRBJ1-5; no clear D gene. The length of the CDR3 is 14 residues. Germline V gene data show CDR1 as MNHEY and CDR2 as SVGEGT. CDR3 nucleotides: TGTGCCAGCAGTTACGTCGGACGCAATCAGCCCCGGCATTTT. Translation: CASSYVGRNQPRHF.

Ten or more counts support this clonotype. This chain connects TRBV12-3 or TRBV12-4 to TRBJ2-7; D is perhaps TRBD2 (6 bases). V lost 2 bases and J lost 2, with 10 bases in between. This CDR3 is 14 amino acids long. The CDR3 sequence is CASSLLRGTYEQYF. For the CDR3, the DNA is TGTGCCAGCAGTTTACTACGCGGGACCTACGAGCAGTACTTC.

The sample holds one count of this clonotype. The V and J genes are TRBV7-2 and TRBJ2-5, with D possibly matching TRBD2 (6 bases). Germline-derived CDR1 and CDR2 are SGHTA and FQGNSA. The CDR3 spans 14 residues. Trimming cost V 8 bases and J 2 bases, with 15 bases left between them. Written as DNA, the CDR3 is TGTGCCAGCGTTAGGAGGGCGGAACAAGAGACCCAGTACTTC. Protein sequence: CASVRRAEQETQYF.

This clonotype was counted only a few times. The rearrangement links TRBV7-2 to TRBJ2-5; 10 bases are a match to TRBD2. The CDR3 contains 15 residues. With V trimmed by 4 bases and J by 2 bases, 4 bases remained unmatched. Germline V CDR1 and CDR2: SGHTA, FQGNSA. CDR3 loop: CASSSQTSGQETQYF. The CDR3 DNA reads as TGTGCCAGCAGCTCCCAGACTAGCGGGCAAGAGACCCAGTACTTC.

V is TRBV20-1 and J is TRBJ1-6; D ambiguous. CDR3 length: 12 residues. Germline CDR1 DFQATT, CDR2 SNEGSKA (reference sequence). V was pared by 4 bases and J by 7 bases, with 8 bases between. The CDR3 bases are TGCAGTGCTAAGGAGAGGAATTCACCCCTCCACTTT. Translating gives CSAKERNSPLHF.

The rearrangement joins TRBV20-1 to TRBJ2-5, with 8 bases lining up with TRBD2. The V gene end was trimmed by 6 bases and the J gene end by 0 bases; junction bases not matched to a gene: 3. Germline lookup yields CDR1 DFQATT and CDR2 SNEGSKA (reference sequence). This CDR3 has 13 amino acids. The CDR3 nucleotides are TGCAGTGCCATAGCGGGACACCAAGAGACCCAGTACTTC. This translates into CSAIAGHQETQYF.

The V call is TRBV9, the J call TRBJ2-1; 11 nucleotides match TRBD1. With 4 bases clipped from V and 8 bases from J, the junction kept 14 bases outside the gene matches. Germline lookup yields CDR1 SGDLS and CDR2 YYNGEE. The CDR3 has 17 amino acids. The CDR3 DNA reads as TGTGCCAGCAGCCCCCGGGACAGGGGGTGGATAGGCGATGAGCAGTTCTTC. Translated, it gives CASSPRDRGWIGDEQFF. Based on the CDR3 plus reference TRBV9 and TRBJ2-1, the full variable domain is DSGVTQTPKHLITATGQRVTLRCSPRSGDLSVYWYQQSLDQGLQFLIQYYNGEERAKGNILERFSAQQFPDLHSELNLSSLELGDSALYFCASSPRDRGWIGDEQFFGPGTRLTVL.

This clonotype was seen a few times. V is TRBV29-1 and J is TRBJ2-2; D may match TRBD1 or TRBD2 (5 bases each). Germline-derived CDR1 and CDR2 are SQVTM and ANQGSEA. The CDR3 is 13 residues long. V was trimmed by 5 bases and J by 4 bases, leaving 11 bases between them. CDR3 DNA sequence: TGCAGCGTTAATGAGGGGTCCACCGGGGAGCTGTTTTTT. This codes for CSVNEGSTGELFF.